The source of this T cell receptor (beta chain) is a study of human T cells and chemical hapten exposure. Overall study findings and caveats: Expanded TCR counts at PT1 were positively correlated with the patch test score.

Stated time point: pre-sensitization, week 0. Treatment defined: therapeutic diphenylcyclopropenone sensitization with weekly scalp DPC. Authors' data handling: Counts of TCRs in each sample centred on a median of 95,638 and extended from roughly 23,000 to 700,000. One entry per CDR3 protein results from TCRdb running MiXCR on the RACE reads. These V and J calls originate from TCRdb's pipeline instead of the authors' own analysis. The sample gives 35,000 to 50,000 distinct CDR3 sequences, 10% to 13% of which show up once; roughly 6% is in the top ten. This clonotype was seen at least ten times. No antigen is known for it. V was trimmed by 7 bases and J by 3 bases, leaving 15 bases between them. The CDR3 runs 15 residues. Germline values: CDR1 MNHNS, CDR2 SASEGT.

The chain carries TRBV6-1 and TRBJ2-2; D tentatively fits TRBD1 or TRBD2 (5 bases each). The source of this sequence is a man under 40 with alopecia areata. Some clones in this sample may be carry-over from other donors' samples. Sample: whole blood, taken in connection with sensitization to the hapten diphenylcyclopropenone (DPC). For the CDR3, the DNA is TGTGCCAGCAATAGCCCCTGGGGGTACACCGGGGAGCTGTTTTTT. Its translation: CASNSPWGYTGELFF.